These 19 T cell receptor beta chains originate from one sample sequenced in a study of CD8 T cells in Susac syndrome. RNA in amounts of roughly 0.5 to 1 ug was reverse transcribed with random hexamers. TCRdb analysed the immunoSEQ multiplex PCR reads with MiXCR anew, one entry per CDR3 protein. The profile shows hundreds of thousands of distinct CDR3 sequences, roughly 94% of them singletons. The specimen sequenced was CD4+ T cells from PBMCs. These receptors originate from a human donor with multiple sclerosis.

J is TRBJ1-2 and V is TRBV6-1; 10 bases fit TRBD1. The CDR3 spans 16 residues. V shed 6 bases and J 1 base; nucleotides not matched to a gene: 8. Germline V gene lookup returns CDR1 MNHNS and CDR2 SASEGT. The CDR3: CASSPRQGASNYGYTF. The DNA of the CDR3 is TGTGCCAGCAGCCCAAGACAGGGGGCTAGTAACTATGGCTACACCTTC.

The rearrangement links TRBV9 to TRBJ2-1, with TRBD2 matching over 10 bases. V shed 0 bases, J shed 7 bases, and the junction held 4 bases outside the gene matches. CDR3 size: 15 residues. Per the germline V gene, CDR1 is SGDLS and CDR2 is YYNGEE. This CDR3 reads CASSVVSGGENEQFF. CDR3 DNA sequence: TGTGCCAGCAGCGTAGTAAGCGGGGGGGAGAATGAGCAGTTCTTC. Variable domain in full (rest from reference TRBV9 and TRBJ2-1): DSGVTQTPKHLITATGQRVTLRCSPRSGDLSVYWYQQSLDQGLQFLIQYYNGEERAKGNILERFSAQQFPDLHSELNLSSLELGDSALYFCASSVVSGGENEQFFGPGTRLTVL.

The chain joins TRBV29-1 to TRBJ1-2; D may be TRBD1 (5 bases). In germline, CDR1 is SQVTM, CDR2 ANQGSEA. CDR3 size: 13 residues. The ends were cut back, 4 bases at V and 0 bases at J, with 9 bases in the middle. The CDR3 region has the DNA TGCAGCGTTGGACAGCGAACTAACTATGGCTACACCTTC. It yields the protein CSVGQRTNYGYTF.

The chain carries TRBV29-1 and TRBJ2-7; 9 bases are a match to TRBD2. Germline V gene sequence: CDR1 SQVTM, CDR2 ANQGSEA. J was trimmed by 2 bases and V by 4 bases; bases with no gene match: 6. The CDR3 extends over 14 amino acids. The CDR3 spells CSVAERGAAYEQYF. The CDR3 DNA sequence: TGCAGCGTTGCTGAGCGGGGGGCCGCCTACGAGCAGTACTTC.

J is TRBJ2-5 and V is TRBV18, with D possibly TRBD2 on 5 matching bases. Germline CDR1 KGHSH, CDR2 LQKENI. Deletions cut 3 bases from V and 1 base from J, with 12 bases between. This CDR3 comprises 15 residues. In DNA, the CDR3 is TGTGCCAGCTCACCCCAATCGGGGAGCCAAGAGACCCAGTACTTC. It is translated as CASSPQSGSQETQYF.

The chain joins TRBV6-6 to TRBJ2-3, with D perhaps matching TRBD2 (5 bases). The CDR3 is 15 amino acids. Germline-derived CDR1 and CDR2 are MNHNY and SVGAGI (reference sequence). V was clipped by 5 bases and J by 3 bases, with 15 bases between them. The CDR3 DNA reads as TGTGCCAGCAGTGCGACGGGGAGCCCAACAGATACGCAGTATTTT. Amino acids: CASSATGSPTDTQYF.

The V call is TRBV20-1, the J call TRBJ2-7, with 11 bases fitting TRBD1. This CDR3 is 14 amino acids long. Losses at the gene ends were 6 bases for V and 1 base for J; bases not matched to a gene: 5. Per germline, CDR1 DFQATT and CDR2 SNEGSKA (reference sequence). CDR3 sequence reads: CSAVGQGGSYEQYV. In DNA, the CDR3 is TGCAGTGCCGTGGGACAGGGGGGTTCCTACGAGCAGTACGTC.

This clonotype appeared once. The chain recombines TRBV2 with TRBJ2-6; D is uncertain. The CDR3 runs to 13 residues. With 11 bases removed from V and 1 base from J, the gap between germline ends came to 9 bases. Germline V gene data show CDR1 as SNHLY and CDR2 as FYNNEI. Here the CDR3 reads CARKGSGANVLTF. CDR3 sequence (DNA): TGTGCCCGCAAAGGGTCTGGGGCCAACGTCCTGACTTTC.

The chain combines TRBV7-8 with TRBJ1-2, with 7 nucleotides matching TRBD1. The CDR3 length is 18 residues. With V trimmed by 1 base and J by 0 bases, 11 bases remained unmatched. Germline lookup yields CDR1 SGHVS and CDR2 FQNEAQ. The CDR3 loop is CASSLGRPRDRANYGYTF. CDR3 nucleotides: TGTGCCAGCAGCTTAGGAAGGCCCCGGGACAGAGCTAACTATGGCTACACCTTC.

The rearrangement uses TRBV29-1 and TRBJ2-3, with 12 bases lining up with TRBD2. V lost 4 bases and J lost 1; bases outside the gene matches: 9. This CDR3 is 17 amino acids long. Germline CDR1 SQVTM, CDR2 ANQGSEA. CDR3 sequence: CSVALAGGRLGTDTQYF. In DNA form, the CDR3 reads TGCAGCGTTGCTCTAGCGGGGGGGCGTTTGGGCACAGATACGCAGTATTTT.

The chain uses TRBV2 and TRBJ2-7; 8 positions agree with TRBD2. This CDR3 spans 15 amino acids. J was trimmed by 3 bases and V by 6 bases; bases with no gene match: 10. Germline lookup yields CDR1 SNHLY and CDR2 FYNNEI. As DNA, the CDR3 is TGTGCCAGCAGAGAGACAAGACTAGCGCTCTACGAGCAGTACTTC. This translates into CASRETRLALYEQYF.

The chain recombines TRBV19 with TRBJ1-5; unclear D gene. V was pared by 7 bases and J by 1 base, with 11 bases between. The CDR3 runs 14 residues. Germline V lookup: CDR1 LNHDA, CDR2 SQIVND (reference sequence). CDR3 loop: CASKRGSSNQPQHF. Written as DNA, the CDR3 is TGTGCCAGTAAACGGGGATCAAGCAATCAGCCCCAGCATTTT.

This clonotype was seen only once. The chain couples TRBV9 to TRBJ1-1, with a tentative D call TRBD1 (5 bases). From germline, CDR1 is SGDLS and CDR2 YYNGEE. Trimming took off 3 bases at V and 4 bases at J, with 13 bases between the two ends. The CDR3 has 14 residues. The CDR3 region is CASSAQDLGTEAFF. In nucleotides, the CDR3 is TGTGCCAGCAGCGCACAGGACCTGGGCACTGAAGCTTTCTTT.

The chain is built from TRBV20-1 and TRBJ2-3; the D gene is possibly TRBD1 (5 bases). The germline V and J ends were trimmed by 5 bases and 5 bases, with 20 bases remaining between them. The V gene's germline CDR1 is DFQATT and CDR2 SNEGSKA (reference sequence). The CDR3 contains 15 residues. CDR3 loop: CSAPKGRVWGDTQYF. The DNA for the CDR3 is TGCAGTGCTCCAAAGGGCAGGGTATGGGGAGATACGCAGTATTTT.

This chain joins TRBV29-1 and TRBJ1-2; D possibly corresponds to TRBD1 (5 bases). The germline gives CDR1 SQVTM, CDR2 ANQGSEA. The V end was cut by 4 bases, the J end by 0 bases, with 12 bases between. There are 14 residues in the CDR3. CDR3 sequence (DNA): TGCAGCGTTGTGGGGCGGGGGGCTAACTATGGCTACACCTTC. The encoded protein is CSVVGRGANYGYTF. The full variable domain, with the rest looked up from reference TRBV29-1 and TRBJ1-2, is SAVISQKPSRDICQRGTSLTIQCQVDSQVTMMFWYRQQPGQSLTLIATANQGSEATYESGFVIDKFPISRPNLTFSTLTVSNMSPEDSSIYLCSVVGRGANYGYTFGSGTRLTVV.

The gene calls are TRBV12-3 or TRBV12-4 and TRBJ2-1; the match to TRBD2 covers 9 bases. After removal of 3 bases from V and 2 bases from J, the junction contained 2 bases not matched to a gene. This CDR3 spans 15 amino acids. DNA for the CDR3: TGTGCCAGCAGTTTTGGCGGGGGGGCCTACAATGAGCAGTTCTTC. Protein: CASSFGGGAYNEQFF.

This clonotype appeared a single time. The rearrangement links TRBV18 to TRBJ2-5; a possible D gene is TRBD2 (6 bases). V shed 3 bases and J shed 1 base, with 9 bases lying between them. CDR1 and CDR2 from the germline V gene are KGHSH and LQKENI. This CDR3 comprises 14 residues. The CDR3 is CASSPAGGQETQYF. The CDR3 DNA reads TGTGCCAGCTCACCGGCCGGGGGCCAAGAGACCCAGTACTTC.

The chain joins TRBV21-1 to TRBJ2-6. TRBV21-1 is a pseudogene locus. The CDR3 totals 19 residues. CDR3 sequence reads: CASSKADHHATSGANVLTF. The CDR3 DNA reads TGTGCCAGCAGCAAAGCCGATCATCATGCGACCTCTGGGGCCAACGTCCTGACTTTC.

The J gene is TRBJ2-4, the V gene TRBV2, with no clear D. V was trimmed by 4 bases and J by 13 bases, leaving 14 bases between them. CDR1 is SNHLY and CDR2 is FYNNEI in the germline V gene. The CDR3 spans 12 residues. The chain's CDR3 is CASSGHRAQQYF. Written as DNA, the CDR3 is TGTGCCAGCAGTGGACACCGGGCGCAACAGTACTTC.